The entry that follows covers one TCR beta chain sequence. As yet, its antigen is unknown. Germline-derived CDR1 and CDR2 are SNHLY and FYNNEI. After removal of 2 bases from V and 3 bases from J, the junction contained 3 bases not matched to a gene. The CDR3 contains 15 residues. As for time point: recipient sample about 28 days before transplant, after cytoreduction. Recipient blood drawn about 28 days pretransplant and days 30, 100, 180 after. These data are taken from a study of T cell clonotyping in hematopoietic cell transplantation. Generated by immunoSEQ multiplex PCR, the TCRdb table keeps only in-frame clones and is missing some. The table lists some 13,000 clones, approximately 80% of them singletons. The study's findings and limits: Graft donor and pretransplant recipient Inverse Simpson Index values predicted broader posttransplant TCR diversity. At the given depth, recipient repertoires were over 97% de novo clonotypes.

The receptor's source is a man in his sixties with acute myeloid leukemia. Some clones in this sample may be carry-over from other donors' samples. This sample comprised peripheral blood mononuclear cells, obtained before stem cell transplant. The chain is built from TRBV2 and TRBJ1-5; TRBD1 matches 8 bases. CDR3: CASSEWTGYNQPQHF. DNA for the CDR3: TGTGCCAGCAGTGAATGGACAGGGTACAATCAGCCCCAGCATTTT.